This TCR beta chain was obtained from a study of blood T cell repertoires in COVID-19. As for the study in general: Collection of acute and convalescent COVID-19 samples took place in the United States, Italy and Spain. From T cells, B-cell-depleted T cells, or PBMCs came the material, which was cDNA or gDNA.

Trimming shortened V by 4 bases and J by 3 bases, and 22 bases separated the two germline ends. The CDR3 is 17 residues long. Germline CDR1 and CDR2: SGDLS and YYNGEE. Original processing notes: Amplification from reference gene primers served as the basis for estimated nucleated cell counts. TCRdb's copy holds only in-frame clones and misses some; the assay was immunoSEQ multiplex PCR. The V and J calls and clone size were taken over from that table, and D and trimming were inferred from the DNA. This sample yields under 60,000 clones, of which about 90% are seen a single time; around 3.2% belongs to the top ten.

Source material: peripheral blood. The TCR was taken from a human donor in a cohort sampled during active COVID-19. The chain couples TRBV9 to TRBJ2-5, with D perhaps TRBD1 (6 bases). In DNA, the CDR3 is TGTGCCAGCAGCCCCGGCCCCCGGCCGGGACAAGAAGAGACCCAGTACTTC. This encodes CASSPGPRPGQEETQYF.